The text below deals with one TCR beta chain. The CDR3 has 16 residues. Germline trimming cut 5 bases from V and 2 bases from J; bases unmatched to any gene: 7. Germline V gene data show CDR1 as SGHTA and CDR2 as FQGNSA. This entry is derived from a study of OX40 agonist ivuxolimab in advanced cancers. Profiled with immunoSEQ multiplex PCR; TCRdb holds only in-frame clones, not every one. The sample contains around 51,000 clones, around 82% of which appear only once. This clonotype originated in an adult with an advanced solid tumor such as melanoma, head and neck, liver or kidney cancer. The sequences come from CD4+ or CD8+ T cells sorted from blood, collected in a trial of the OX40 agonist ivuxolimab. The gene calls are TRBV7-2 and TRBJ1-2, with 11 bases identical to TRBD1. The CDR3 loop is CASSQDRGLPNYGYTF. DNA for the CDR3: TGTGCCAGCAGCCAGGACAGGGGGCTCCCCAACTATGGCTACACCTTC.